A selection of T cell receptor beta chains follows, all from one sample in a study of blood T cell repertoires in COVID-19. Only in-frame clones appear in the TCRdb table, and some are missing; sequencing was by immunoSEQ multiplex PCR. The sample holds over 150,000 clones, around 90% seen once. The sequenced sample was peripheral blood. The source of these receptors is a woman aged 60-75 years who had recovered from COVID-19. Both conserved end residues are part of each CDR3. The D gene is left open where the match is weak. The size entry is marked missing in some rows and otherwise reads once, few, many or a size class.

V gene	CDR3 length	D gene	clone size	J gene	CDR3 protein	CDR3 DNA
TRBV7-8	14	-	-	TRBJ2-1	CASSLVRVYNEQFF	TGTGCCAGCAGCTTAGTTCGGGTATACAATGAGCAGTTCTTC
TRBV28	15	TRBD1	-	TRBJ1-5	CASSFYGQGNQPQHF	TGTGCCAGCAGTTTCTATGGACAGGGAAATCAGCCCCAGCATTTT
TRBV9	15	-	-	TRBJ2-1	CASSVVPSPYNEQFF	TGTGCCAGCAGCGTAGTACCTAGCCCCTACAATGAGCAGTTCTTC
TRBV9	14	-	-	TRBJ1-3	CASSARDSGNTIYF	TGTGCCAGCAGCGCCCGGGACTCTGGAAACACCATATATTTT
TRBV12-3/TRBV12-4	13	-	-	TRBJ1-4	CASSQQFNEKLFF	TGTGCCAGCAGTCAACAGTTTAATGAAAAACTGTTTTTT
TRBV6-1	16	-	-	TRBJ1-6	CASSEDLSVYNSPLHF	TGTGCCAGCAGTGAAGATCTTTCGGTCTATAATTCACCCCTCCACTTT
TRBV19	17	-	once	TRBJ1-1	CASSIRSAQGGNTEAFF	TGTGCCAGTAGTATCCGGAGTGCCCAGGGAGGCAACACTGAAGCTTTCTTT
TRBV11-3	16	-	-	TRBJ2-6	CASSLGPWTEANVLTF	TGTGCCAGCAGCTTAGGCCCCTGGACTGAAGCCAACGTCCTGACTTTC
TRBV5-1	15	-	-	TRBJ1-1	CASSYWTATNTEAFF	TGCGCCAGCAGCTACTGGACAGCCACGAACACTGAAGCTTTCTTT
TRBV28	13	TRBD1	-	TRBJ2-7	CASSPPGQSSPNF	TGTGCCAGCAGTCCTCCGGGACAGAGCTCTCCAAACTTC
TRBV6-6	15	TRBD1	-	TRBJ2-4	CASSYSRDSKNIQYF	TGTGCCAGCAGTTACTCCAGGGACAGCAAAAACATTCAGTACTTC
TRBV27	15	-	-	TRBJ1-5	CASSSLGGRSQPQHF	TGTGCCAGCAGTTCCCTCGGGGGGCGTAGTCAGCCCCAGCATTTT
TRBV3-1/TRBV3-2	18	TRBD1	once	TRBJ1-6	CASSQRSLTGLGNSPLHF	TGTGCCAGCAGCCAGAGGTCCCTGACAGGGCTCGGGAATTCACCCCTCCACTTT
TRBV2	14	-	-	TRBJ2-5	CASSERTAQETQYF	TGTGCCAGCAGTGAAAGGACAGCCCAAGAGACCCAGTACTTC
TRBV28	18	-	-	TRBJ1-6	CASSLLSGHSSYNSPLHF	TGTGCCAGCAGTTTACTGTCAGGCCATAGCTCCTATAATTCACCCCTCCACTTT
TRBV13	15	TRBD1	-	TRBJ1-3	CASSRSTGSGNTIYF	TGTGCCAGCAGCCGATCGACAGGGTCTGGAAACACCATATATTTT
TRBV2	15	-	-	TRBJ2-5	CASTPEAASQETQYF	TGTGCCAGCACCCCTGAGGCAGCCTCCCAAGAGACCCAGTACTTC
TRBV5-5	13	-	-	TRBJ2-3	CASSLTGTDTQYF	TGTGCCAGCAGCTTGACGGGGACAGATACGCAGTATTTT
TRBV3-1/TRBV3-2	14	-	-	TRBJ1-5	CASSQVPGNQPQHF	TGTGCCAGCAGCCAAGTCCCGGGAAATCAGCCCCAGCATTTT
TRBV5-1	15	-	once	TRBJ2-5	CASSVMPGVQETQYF	TGCGCCAGCAGCGTTATGCCAGGGGTACAAGAGACCCAGTACTTC
TRBV13	22	-	-	TRBJ2-3	CASSLNRLDVSPKRFSTDTQYF	TGTGCCAGCAGCTTAAACCGGTTAGACGTTTCCCCCAAGCGATTTAGCACAGATACGCAGTATTTT
TRBV28	15	TRBD1	-	TRBJ2-1	CASSSPGQGYNEQFF	TGTGCCAGCAGTTCGCCGGGACAGGGATACAATGAGCAGTTCTTC